This TCR beta chain was retrieved from a study of OX40 agonist ivuxolimab in advanced cancers. CDR1 and CDR2 from the germline V gene are MDHEN and SYDVKM. This CDR3 has 15 amino acids. The V segment lost 5 bases and the J segment 1 base; nucleotides outside the gene matches: 5. TCRdb keeps only in-frame clones here, not all; method: immunoSEQ multiplex PCR. Of 65,000 to 70,000 clones listed, about 84% are singletons. The clonotype comes from an adult with an advanced solid tumor such as melanoma, head and neck, liver or kidney cancer. The J gene is TRBJ1-3, the V gene TRBV28, with 7 bases matching TRBD1. The material sequenced was CD4+ or CD8+ T cells sorted from blood, taken in a trial of the OX40 agonist ivuxolimab. The CDR3 nucleotides are TGTGCCAGCAGTCGAGGGGGCGCGTCTGGAAACACCATATATTTT. Protein sequence: CASSRGGASGNTIYF.